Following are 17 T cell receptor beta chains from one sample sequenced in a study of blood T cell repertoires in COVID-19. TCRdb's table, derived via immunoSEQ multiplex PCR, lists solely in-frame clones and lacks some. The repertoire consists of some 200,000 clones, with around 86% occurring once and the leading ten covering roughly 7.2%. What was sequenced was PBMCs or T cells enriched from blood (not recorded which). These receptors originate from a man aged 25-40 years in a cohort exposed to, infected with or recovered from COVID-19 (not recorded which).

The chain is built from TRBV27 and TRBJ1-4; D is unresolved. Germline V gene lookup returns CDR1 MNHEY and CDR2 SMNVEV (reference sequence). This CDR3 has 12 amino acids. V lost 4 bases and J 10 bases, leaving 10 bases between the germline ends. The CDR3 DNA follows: TGTGCCAGCAGTTCCCCGCTCGGAAAACTGTTTTTT. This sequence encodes CASSSPLGKLFF.

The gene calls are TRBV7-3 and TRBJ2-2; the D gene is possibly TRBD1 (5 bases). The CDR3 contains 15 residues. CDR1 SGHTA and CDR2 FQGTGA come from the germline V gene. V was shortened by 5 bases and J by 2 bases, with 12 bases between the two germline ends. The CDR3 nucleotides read TGTGCCAGCAGCGCCAAGACAGCTAACACCGGGGAGCTGTTTTTT. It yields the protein CASSAKTANTGELFF. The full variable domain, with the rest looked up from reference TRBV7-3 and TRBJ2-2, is GAGVSQTPSNKVTEKGKYVELRCDPISGHTALYWYRQSLGQGPEFLIYFQGTGAADDSGLPNDRFFAVRPEGSVSTLKIQRTERGDSAVYLCASSAKTANTGELFFGEGSRLTVL.

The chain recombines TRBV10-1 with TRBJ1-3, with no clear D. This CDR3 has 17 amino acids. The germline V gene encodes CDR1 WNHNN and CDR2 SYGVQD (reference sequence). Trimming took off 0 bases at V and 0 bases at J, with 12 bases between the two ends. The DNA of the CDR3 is TGCGCCAGCAGTGAGTCGGGCAGGTTACGCTCTGGAAACACCATATATTTT. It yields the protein CASSESGRLRSGNTIYF.

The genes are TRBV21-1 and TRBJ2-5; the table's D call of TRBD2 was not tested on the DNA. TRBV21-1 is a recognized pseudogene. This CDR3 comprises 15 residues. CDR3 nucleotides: TGTGCCAGCAGCGCACCAGGGCCGGAGGGAGAGACCCAGTACTTC. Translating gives CASSAPGPEGETQYF.

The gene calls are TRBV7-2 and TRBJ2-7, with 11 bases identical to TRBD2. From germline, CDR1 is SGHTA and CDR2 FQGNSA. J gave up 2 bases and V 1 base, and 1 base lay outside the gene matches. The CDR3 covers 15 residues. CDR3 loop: CASSLGSGRAYEQYF. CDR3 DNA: TGTGCCAGCAGCTTAGGTAGCGGGAGGGCCTACGAGCAGTACTTC.

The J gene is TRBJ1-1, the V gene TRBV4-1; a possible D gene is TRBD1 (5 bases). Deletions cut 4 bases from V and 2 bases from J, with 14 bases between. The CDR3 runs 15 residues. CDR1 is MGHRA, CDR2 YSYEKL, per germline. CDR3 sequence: CASSPKPGSNTEAFF. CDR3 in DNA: TGCGCCAGCAGCCCAAAGCCAGGGTCTAACACTGAAGCTTTCTTT.

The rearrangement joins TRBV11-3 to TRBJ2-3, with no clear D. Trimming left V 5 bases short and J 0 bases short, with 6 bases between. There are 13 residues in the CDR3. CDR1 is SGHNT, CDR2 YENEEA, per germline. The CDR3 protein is CASSPLSTDTQYF. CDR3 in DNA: TGTGCCAGCAGCCCCCTGAGCACAGATACGCAGTATTTT.

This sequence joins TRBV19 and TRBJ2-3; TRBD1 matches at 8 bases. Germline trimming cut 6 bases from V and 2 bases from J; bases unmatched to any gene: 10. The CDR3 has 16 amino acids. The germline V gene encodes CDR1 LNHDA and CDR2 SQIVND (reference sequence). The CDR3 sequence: CASSRDGTGNTDTQYF. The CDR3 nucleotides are TGTGCCAGTAGCCGCGACGGGACAGGCAACACAGATACGCAGTATTTT.

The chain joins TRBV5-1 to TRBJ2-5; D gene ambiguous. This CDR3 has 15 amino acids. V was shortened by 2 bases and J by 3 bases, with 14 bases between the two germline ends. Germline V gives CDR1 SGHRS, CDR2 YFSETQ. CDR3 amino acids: CASSLQLYEKETQYF. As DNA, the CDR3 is TGCGCCAGCAGCTTACAGCTATACGAGAAAGAGACCCAGTACTTC.

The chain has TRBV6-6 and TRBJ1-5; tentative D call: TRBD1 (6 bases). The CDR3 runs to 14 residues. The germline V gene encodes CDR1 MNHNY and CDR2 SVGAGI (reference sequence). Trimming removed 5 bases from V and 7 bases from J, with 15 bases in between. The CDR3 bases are TGTGCCAGCAGTCCGGCAGGGGAAGCGCAGCCCCAGCATTTT. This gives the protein CASSPAGEAQPQHF.

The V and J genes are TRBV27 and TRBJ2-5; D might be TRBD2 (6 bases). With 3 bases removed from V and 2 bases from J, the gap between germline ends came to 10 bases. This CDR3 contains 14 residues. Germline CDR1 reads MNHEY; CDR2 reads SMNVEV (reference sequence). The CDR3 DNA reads TGTGCCAGCAGTTTCTCGGGGGTACAAGAGACCCAGTACTTC. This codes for CASSFSGVQETQYF.

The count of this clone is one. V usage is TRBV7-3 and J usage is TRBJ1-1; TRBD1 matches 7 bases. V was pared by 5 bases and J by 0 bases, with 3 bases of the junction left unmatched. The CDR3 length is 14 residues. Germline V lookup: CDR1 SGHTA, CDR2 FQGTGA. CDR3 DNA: TGTGCCAGCAGCCCCGGGACAGTGAACACTGAAGCTTTCTTT. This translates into CASSPGTVNTEAFF.

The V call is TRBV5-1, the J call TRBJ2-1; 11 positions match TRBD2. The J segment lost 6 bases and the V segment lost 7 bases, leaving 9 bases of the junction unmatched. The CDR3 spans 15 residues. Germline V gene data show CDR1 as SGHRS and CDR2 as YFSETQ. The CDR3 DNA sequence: TGCGCCAGCCAAACTAGCGGGAGTGTGGGCAATGAGCAGTTCTTC. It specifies CASQTSGSVGNEQFF.

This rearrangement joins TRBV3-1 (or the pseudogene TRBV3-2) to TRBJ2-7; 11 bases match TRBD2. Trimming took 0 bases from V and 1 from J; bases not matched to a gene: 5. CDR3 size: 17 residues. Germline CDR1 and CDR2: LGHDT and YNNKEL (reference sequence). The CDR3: CASSQDFLAGGSYEQYF. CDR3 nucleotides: TGTGCCAGCAGCCAAGATTTCCTAGCGGGAGGTTCCTACGAGCAGTACTTC.

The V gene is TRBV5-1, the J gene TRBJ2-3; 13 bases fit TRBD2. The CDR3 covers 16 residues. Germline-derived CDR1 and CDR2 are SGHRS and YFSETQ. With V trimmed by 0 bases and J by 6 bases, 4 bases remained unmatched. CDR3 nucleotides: TGCGCCAGCAGCTTGGGGACTAGCGGGAGTGGGGATACGCAGTATTTT. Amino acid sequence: CASSLGTSGSGDTQYF.

The CDR3 nucleotides read TGTGCCAGCAGGCCCTGGGGGGGCCAACTGTCCTACGAGCAGTACTTC. It is translated as CASRPWGGQLSYEQYF. The chain employs TRBV28 and TRBJ2-7; D perhaps matches TRBD2 (7 bases). Trimming stripped 6 bases from V and 1 base from J, with 19 bases between. CDR1 is MDHEN and CDR2 is SYDVKM in the germline V gene. This CDR3 is built from 16 residues.

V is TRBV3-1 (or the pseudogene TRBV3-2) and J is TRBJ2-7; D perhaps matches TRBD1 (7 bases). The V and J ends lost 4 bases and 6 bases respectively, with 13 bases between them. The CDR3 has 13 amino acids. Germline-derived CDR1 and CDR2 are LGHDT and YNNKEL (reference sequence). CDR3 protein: CASSLFQGGEQYF. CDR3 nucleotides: TGTGCCAGCAGCCTCTTCCAGGGGGGCGAGCAGTACTTC.